This record looks at one T cell receptor beta chain sequence and its context. The CDR3 ends on some other residue instead of the conserved phenylalanine or tryptophan, so this is likely a read error. These data come from a study of glioma-infiltrating T cells. Amplification of TCR alpha and beta CDR3 regions from RNA used iRepertoire nested multiplex PCR. One entry per CDR3 protein results from TCRdb running MiXCR on the multiplex PCR reads. Of 90,000 to 110,000 distinct CDR3 sequences in the sample, about 25% are singletons; the top ten hold 35%. V lost 9 bases and J lost 1, with 15 bases in between. CDR3 size: 14 residues. The germline CDR1 and CDR2 sequences are MRHNA and SNTAGT.

The gene calls are TRBV6-4 and TRBJ1-1; no definite D call. The sample consisted of glioma tissue, nonneoplastic brain tissue, or PBMCs (not recorded which). The TCR comes from a human donor with low-grade glioma or glioblastoma, undergoing nonglioma brain surgery, or in good health (not recorded which). The DNA of the CDR3 is TGTGCCAGTAGTCCGAGTGAGGCGAACACTGAAGCTTTCTAT. This encodes CASSPSEANTEAFY.